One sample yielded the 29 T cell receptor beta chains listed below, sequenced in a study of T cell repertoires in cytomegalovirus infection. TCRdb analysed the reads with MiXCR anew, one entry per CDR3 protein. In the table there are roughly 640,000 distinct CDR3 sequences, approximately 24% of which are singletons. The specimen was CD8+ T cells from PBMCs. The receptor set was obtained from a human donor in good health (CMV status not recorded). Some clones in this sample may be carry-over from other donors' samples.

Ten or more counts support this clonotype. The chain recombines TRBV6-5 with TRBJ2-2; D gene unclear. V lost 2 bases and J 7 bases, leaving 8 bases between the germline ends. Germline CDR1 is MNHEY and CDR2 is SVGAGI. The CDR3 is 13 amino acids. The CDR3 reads CASSYRFYGELFF. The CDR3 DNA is TGTGCCAGCAGTTACCGTTTTTACGGGGAGCTGTTTTTT.

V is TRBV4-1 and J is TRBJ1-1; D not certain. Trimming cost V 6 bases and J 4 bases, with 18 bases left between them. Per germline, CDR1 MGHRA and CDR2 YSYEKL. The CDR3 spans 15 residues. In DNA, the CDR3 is TGCGCCAGCAGACAGTGGTCGGAAGTGATCACTGAAGCTTTCTTT. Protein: CASRQWSEVITEAFF.

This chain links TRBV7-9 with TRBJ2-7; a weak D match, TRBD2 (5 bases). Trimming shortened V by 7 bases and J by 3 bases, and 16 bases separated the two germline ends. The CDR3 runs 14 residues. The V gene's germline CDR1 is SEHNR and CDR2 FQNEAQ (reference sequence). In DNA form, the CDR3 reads TGTGCCAGCACGGTGAGCGGAAACCTCTACGAGCAGTACTTC. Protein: CASTVSGNLYEQYF.

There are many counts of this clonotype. CDR3 DNA sequence: TGTGCCAGCAGCCTCGCCGGGACAGGGACTTACTACGAGCAGTACTTC. It translates to CASSLAGTGTYYEQYF. The chain links TRBV7-9 to TRBJ2-7; 9 bases agree with TRBD1. With 5 bases clipped from V and 3 bases from J, the junction kept 11 bases outside the gene matches. Germline V lookup: CDR1 SEHNR, CDR2 FQNEAQ (reference sequence). The CDR3 sequence is 16 residues long.

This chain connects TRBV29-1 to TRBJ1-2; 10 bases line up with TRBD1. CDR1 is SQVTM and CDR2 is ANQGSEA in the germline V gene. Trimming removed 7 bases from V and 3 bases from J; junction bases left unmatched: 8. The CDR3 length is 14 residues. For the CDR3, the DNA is TGCAGCGCAGAAGGACAGGGGGATTACTATGGCTACACCTTC. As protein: CSAEGQGDYYGYTF.

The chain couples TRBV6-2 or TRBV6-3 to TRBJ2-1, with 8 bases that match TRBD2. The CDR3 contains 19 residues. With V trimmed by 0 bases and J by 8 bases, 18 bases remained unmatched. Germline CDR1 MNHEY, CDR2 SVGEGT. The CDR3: CASSYSGSGETFDDHEQFF. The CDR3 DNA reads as TGTGCCAGCAGTTACTCGGGTAGCGGGGAAACATTTGACGACCATGAGCAGTTCTTC.

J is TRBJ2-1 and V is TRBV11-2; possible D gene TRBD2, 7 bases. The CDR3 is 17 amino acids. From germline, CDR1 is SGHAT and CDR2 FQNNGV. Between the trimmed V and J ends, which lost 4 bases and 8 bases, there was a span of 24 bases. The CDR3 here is CASSSWGRGGAIDEQFF. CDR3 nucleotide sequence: TGTGCCAGCAGCTCTTGGGGGAGGGGGGGGGCAATCGATGAGCAGTTCTTC.

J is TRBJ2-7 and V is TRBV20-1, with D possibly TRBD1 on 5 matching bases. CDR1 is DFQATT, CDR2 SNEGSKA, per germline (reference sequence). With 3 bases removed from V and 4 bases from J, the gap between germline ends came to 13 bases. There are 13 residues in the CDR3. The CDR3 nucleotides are TGCAGTGCTAGCAAAGTTCAGGGTTACGAGCAGTACTTC. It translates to CSASKVQGYEQYF.

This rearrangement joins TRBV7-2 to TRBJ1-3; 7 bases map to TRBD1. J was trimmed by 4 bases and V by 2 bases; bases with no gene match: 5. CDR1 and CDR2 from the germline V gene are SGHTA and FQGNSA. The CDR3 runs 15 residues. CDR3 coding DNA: TGTGCCAGCAGCTTAAACAGGGGATCCGGAAACACCATATATTTT. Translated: CASSLNRGSGNTIYF.

In DNA form, the CDR3 reads TGCAGTGCTAGAGTACCTAGCGGTGCCTACGAGCAGTACTTC. This translates into CSARVPSGAYEQYF. The chain combines TRBV20-1 with TRBJ2-7, with 7 positions matching TRBD2. Germline CDR1 and CDR2: DFQATT and SNEGSKA (reference sequence). The CDR3 contains 14 residues. V gave up 1 base and J gave up 2 bases; unmatched junction bases: 5.

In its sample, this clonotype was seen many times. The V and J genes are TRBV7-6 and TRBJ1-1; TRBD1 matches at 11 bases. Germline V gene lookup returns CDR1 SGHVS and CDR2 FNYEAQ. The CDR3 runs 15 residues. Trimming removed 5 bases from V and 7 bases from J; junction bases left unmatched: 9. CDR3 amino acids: CASSGGDRGNNEAFF. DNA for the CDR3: TGTGCCAGCAGCGGGGGGGACAGGGGGAATAATGAAGCTTTCTTT. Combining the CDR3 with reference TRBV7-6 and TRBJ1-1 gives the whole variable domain GAGVSQSPRYKVTKRGQDVALRCDPISGHVSLYWYRQALGQGPEFLTYFNYEAQQDKSGLPNDRFSAERPEGSISTLTIQRTEQRDSAMYRCASSGGDRGNNEAFFGQGTRLTVV.

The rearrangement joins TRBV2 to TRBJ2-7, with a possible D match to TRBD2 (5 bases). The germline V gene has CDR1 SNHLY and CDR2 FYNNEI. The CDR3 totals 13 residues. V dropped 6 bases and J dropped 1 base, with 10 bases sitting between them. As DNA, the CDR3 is TGTGCCAGCAGGACTAATCCGTCCTACGAGCAGTACTTC. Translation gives CASRTNPSYEQYF.

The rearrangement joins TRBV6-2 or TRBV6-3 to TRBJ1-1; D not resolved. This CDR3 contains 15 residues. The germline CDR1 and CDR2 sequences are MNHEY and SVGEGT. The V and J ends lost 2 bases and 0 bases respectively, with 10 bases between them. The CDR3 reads CASSYVGELNTEAFF. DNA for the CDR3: TGTGCCAGCAGTTACGTTGGGGAACTGAACACTGAAGCTTTCTTT.

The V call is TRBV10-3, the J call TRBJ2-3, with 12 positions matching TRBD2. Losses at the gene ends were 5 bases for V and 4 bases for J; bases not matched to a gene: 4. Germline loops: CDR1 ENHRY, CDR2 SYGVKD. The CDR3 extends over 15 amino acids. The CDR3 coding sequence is TGTGCCATCAGTCTAGCGGGGGGGTCGGCAGATACGCAGTATTTT. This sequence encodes CAISLAGGSADTQYF.

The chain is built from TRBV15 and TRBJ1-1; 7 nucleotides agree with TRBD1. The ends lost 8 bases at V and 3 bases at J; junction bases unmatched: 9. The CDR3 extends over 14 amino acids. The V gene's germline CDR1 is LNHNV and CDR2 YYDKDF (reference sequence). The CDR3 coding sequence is TGTGCCACCGAAAAAAAACAGGGGCACACTGAAGCTTTCTTT. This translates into CATEKKQGHTEAFF.

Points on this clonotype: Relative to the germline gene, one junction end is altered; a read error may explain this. The CDR3 here is CSDRDQVVYEQYF. CDR3 nucleotides: TGCAGTGATAGAGATCAGGTGGTCTACGAGCAGTACTTC. This chain links TRBV20-1 with TRBJ2-7; D gene ambiguous. CDR3 size: 13 residues. Germline assignment: CDR1 DFQATT and CDR2 SNEGSKA (reference sequence).

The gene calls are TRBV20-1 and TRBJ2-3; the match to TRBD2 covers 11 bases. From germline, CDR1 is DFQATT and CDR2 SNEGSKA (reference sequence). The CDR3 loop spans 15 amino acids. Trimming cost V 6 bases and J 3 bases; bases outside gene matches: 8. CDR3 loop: CSAVAGGRWTDTQYF. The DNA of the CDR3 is TGCAGTGCAGTAGCGGGGGGGCGTTGGACAGATACGCAGTATTTT.

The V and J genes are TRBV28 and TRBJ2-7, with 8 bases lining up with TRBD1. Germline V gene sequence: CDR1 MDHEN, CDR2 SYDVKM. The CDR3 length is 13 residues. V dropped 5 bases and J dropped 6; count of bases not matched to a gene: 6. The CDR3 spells CASSAITGGEQYV. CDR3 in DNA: TGTGCCAGCAGTGCAATAACAGGGGGCGAGCAGTACGTC.

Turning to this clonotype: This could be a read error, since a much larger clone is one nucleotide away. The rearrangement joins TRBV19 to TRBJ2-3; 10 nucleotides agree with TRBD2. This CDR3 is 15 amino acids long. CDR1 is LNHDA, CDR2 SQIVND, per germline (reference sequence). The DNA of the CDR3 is TGTACCAGTAGCTTGAGCGGGGGGGCCACAGATACGCAGTATTTT. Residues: CTSSLSGGATDTQYF.

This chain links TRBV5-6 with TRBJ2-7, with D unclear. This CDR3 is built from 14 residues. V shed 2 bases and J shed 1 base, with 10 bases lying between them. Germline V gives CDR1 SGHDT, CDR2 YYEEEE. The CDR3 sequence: CASSLSPASYEQYF. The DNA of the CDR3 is TGTGCCAGCAGCTTATCCCCCGCTTCCTACGAGCAGTACTTC.

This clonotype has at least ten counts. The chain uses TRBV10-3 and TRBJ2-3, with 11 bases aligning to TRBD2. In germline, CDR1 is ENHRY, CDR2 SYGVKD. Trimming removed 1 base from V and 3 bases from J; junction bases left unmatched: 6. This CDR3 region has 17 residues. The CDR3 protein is CAISEWASGGQTDTQYF. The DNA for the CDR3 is TGTGCCATCAGTGAGTGGGCTAGCGGGGGGCAAACAGATACGCAGTATTTT.

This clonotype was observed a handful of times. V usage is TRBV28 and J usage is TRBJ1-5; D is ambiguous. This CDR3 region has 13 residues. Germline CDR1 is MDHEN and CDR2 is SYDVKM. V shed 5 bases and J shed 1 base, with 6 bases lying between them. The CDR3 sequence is CASSPLSNQPQHF. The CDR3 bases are TGTGCCAGCAGTCCCCTGAGCAATCAGCCCCAGCATTTT. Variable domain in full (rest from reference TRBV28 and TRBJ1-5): DVKVTQSSRYLVKRTGEKVFLECVQDMDHENMFWYRQDPGLGLRLIYFSYDVKMKEKGDIPEGYSVSREKKERFSLILESASTNQTSMYLCASSPLSNQPQHFGDGTRLSIL.

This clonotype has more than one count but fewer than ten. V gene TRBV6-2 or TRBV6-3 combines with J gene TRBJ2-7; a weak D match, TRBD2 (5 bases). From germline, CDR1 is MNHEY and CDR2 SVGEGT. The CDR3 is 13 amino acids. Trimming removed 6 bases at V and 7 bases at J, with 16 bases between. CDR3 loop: CASSLGVPWEQYV. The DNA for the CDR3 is TGTGCCAGCAGCCTCGGGGTTCCGTGGGAGCAGTACGTC.

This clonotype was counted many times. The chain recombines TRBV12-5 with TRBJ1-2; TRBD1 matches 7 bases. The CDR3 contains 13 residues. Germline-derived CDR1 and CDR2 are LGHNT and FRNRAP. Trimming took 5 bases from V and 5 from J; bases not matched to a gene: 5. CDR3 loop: CASGPTGNYGYTF. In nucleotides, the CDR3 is TGTGCTAGTGGTCCGACAGGGAATTATGGCTACACCTTC.

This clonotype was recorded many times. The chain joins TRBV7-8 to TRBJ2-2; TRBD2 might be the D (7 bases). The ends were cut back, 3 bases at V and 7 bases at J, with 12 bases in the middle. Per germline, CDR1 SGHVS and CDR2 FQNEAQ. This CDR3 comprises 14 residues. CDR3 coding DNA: TGTGCCAGCAGCTTCCCGAGGGGGGGCGGGGAGCTGTTTTTT. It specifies CASSFPRGGGELFF.

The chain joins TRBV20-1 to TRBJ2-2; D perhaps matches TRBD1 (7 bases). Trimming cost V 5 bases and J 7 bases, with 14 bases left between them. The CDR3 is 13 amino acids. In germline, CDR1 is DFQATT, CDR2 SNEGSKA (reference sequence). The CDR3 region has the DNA TGCAGTGCTCCCCAGGGGGGCGGCGGGGAGCTGTTTTTT. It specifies CSAPQGGGGELFF.

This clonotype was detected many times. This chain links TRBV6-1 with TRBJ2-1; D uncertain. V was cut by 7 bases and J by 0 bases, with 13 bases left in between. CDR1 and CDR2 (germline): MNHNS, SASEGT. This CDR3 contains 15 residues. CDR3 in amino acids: CASNHYPSSYNEQFF. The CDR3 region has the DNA TGTGCCAGCAACCATTACCCAAGCTCCTACAATGAGCAGTTCTTC.

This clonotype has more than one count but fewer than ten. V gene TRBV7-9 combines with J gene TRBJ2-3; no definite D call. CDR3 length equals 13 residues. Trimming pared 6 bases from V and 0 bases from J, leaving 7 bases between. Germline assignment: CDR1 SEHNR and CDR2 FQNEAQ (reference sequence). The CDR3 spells CASSPESTDTQYF. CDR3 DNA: TGTGCCAGCAGTCCTGAGAGCACAGATACGCAGTATTTT.

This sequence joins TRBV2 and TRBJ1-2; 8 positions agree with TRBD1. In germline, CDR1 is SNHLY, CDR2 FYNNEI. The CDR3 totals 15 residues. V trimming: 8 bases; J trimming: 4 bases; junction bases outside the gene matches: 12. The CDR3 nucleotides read TGTGCCAGCCCTACTCCCTTTGACAGGGGCTATGGCTACACCTTC. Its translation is CASPTPFDRGYGYTF.